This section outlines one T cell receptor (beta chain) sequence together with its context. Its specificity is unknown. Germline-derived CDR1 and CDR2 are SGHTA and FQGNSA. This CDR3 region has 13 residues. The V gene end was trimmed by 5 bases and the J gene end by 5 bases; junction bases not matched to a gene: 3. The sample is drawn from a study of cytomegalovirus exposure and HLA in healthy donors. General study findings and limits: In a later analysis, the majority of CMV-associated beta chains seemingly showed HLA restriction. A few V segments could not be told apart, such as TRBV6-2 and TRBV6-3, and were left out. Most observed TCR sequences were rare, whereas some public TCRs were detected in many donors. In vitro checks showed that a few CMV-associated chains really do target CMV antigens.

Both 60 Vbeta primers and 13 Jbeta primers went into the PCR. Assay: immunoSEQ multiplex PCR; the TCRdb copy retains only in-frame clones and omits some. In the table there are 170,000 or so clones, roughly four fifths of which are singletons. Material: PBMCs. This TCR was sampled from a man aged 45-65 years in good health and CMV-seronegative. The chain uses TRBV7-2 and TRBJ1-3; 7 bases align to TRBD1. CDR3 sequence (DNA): TGTGCCAGCAGCAACAGGGGAAGAAACACCATATATTTT. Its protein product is CASSNRGRNTIYF.